The source of this T cell receptor (beta chain) is a study of T cell responses to AZD1222 COVID-19 vaccine. Turning to the study itself: Second doses were pooled across both intervals (about 4 or about 12 weeks).

The assay was immunoSEQ multiplex PCR, and TCRdb's table has in-frame clones only and misses some. The sample yields approximately 150,000 clones, over 90% seen once. The germline gives CDR1 MNHEY, CDR2 SMNVEV (reference sequence). Trimming left V 2 bases short and J 4 bases short, with 11 bases between. This CDR3 comprises 14 residues. Sequenced here: peripheral blood, sampled on day 0 of AZD1222 vaccination. The chain combines TRBV27 with TRBJ2-5, with a possible D match to TRBD2 (6 bases). The sequence was collected from an adult in good health. The CDR3 DNA sequence: TGTGCCAGCAGTTTAGCCCGGGGAGGAGAGACCCAGTACTTC. Its translation is CASSLARGGETQYF.